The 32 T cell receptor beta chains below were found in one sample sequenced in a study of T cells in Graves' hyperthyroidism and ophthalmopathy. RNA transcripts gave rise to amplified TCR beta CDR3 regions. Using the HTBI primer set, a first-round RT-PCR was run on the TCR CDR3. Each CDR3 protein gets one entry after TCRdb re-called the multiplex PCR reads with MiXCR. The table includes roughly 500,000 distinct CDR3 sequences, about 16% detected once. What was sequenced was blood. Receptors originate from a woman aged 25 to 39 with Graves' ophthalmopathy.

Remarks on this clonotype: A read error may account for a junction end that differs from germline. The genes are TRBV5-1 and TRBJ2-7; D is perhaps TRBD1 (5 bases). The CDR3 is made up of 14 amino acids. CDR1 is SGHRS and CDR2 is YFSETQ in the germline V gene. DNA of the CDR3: TGTGCCAGCAGCCAAGAGCAGGGCCCCTACGAGCAGTACTTC. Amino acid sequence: CASSQEQGPYEQYF.

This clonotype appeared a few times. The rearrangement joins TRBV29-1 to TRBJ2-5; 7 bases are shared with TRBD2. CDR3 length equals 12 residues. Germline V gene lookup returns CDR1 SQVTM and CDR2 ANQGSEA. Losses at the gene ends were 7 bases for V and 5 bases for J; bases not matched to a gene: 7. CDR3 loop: CSGILALETQYF. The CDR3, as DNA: TGCAGCGGTATACTAGCGTTGGAGACCCAGTACTTC.

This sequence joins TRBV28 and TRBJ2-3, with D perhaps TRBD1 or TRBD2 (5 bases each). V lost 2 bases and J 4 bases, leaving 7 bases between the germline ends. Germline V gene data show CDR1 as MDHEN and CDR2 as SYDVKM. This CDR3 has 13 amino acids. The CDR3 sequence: CASSLGDPDTQYF. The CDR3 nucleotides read TGTGCCAGCAGTTTAGGGGACCCAGATACGCAGTATTTT.

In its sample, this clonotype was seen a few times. This CDR3 reads CASSLRDGATDTQYF. The CDR3, as DNA: TGTGCCAGCAGCCTACGGGACGGGGCCACAGATACGCAGTATTTT. The J gene is TRBJ2-3, the V gene TRBV5-4; either TRBD1 or TRBD2 may fit D (5 bases each). This CDR3 spans 15 amino acids. CDR1 is SGHNT, CDR2 YYREEE, per germline (reference sequence). The V gene lost 4 bases and the J gene lost 2 bases, with 14 bases spanning the gap. The variable domain in full, with the rest retrieved from reference TRBV5-4 and TRBJ2-3, is ETGVTQSPTHLIKTRGQQVTLRCSSQSGHNTVSWYQQALGQGPQFIFQYYREEENGRGNFPPRFSGLQFPNYSSELNVNALELDDSALYLCASSLRDGATDTQYFGPGTRLTVL.

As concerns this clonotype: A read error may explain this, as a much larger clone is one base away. The CDR3 DNA follows: TGTGCCTGCAGTTTAACCCCTAGAGGGGAGAATGAGCAGTTCTTC. Its translation is CACSLTPRGENEQFF. The chain has TRBV28 and TRBJ2-1; possibly TRBD1 or TRBD2 for D (5 bases each). This CDR3 is built from 15 residues. The germline CDR1 and CDR2 sequences are MDHEN and SYDVKM.

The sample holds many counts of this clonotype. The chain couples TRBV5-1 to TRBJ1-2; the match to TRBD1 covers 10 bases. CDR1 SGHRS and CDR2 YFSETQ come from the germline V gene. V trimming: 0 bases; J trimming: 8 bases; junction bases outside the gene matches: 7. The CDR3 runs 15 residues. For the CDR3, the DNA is TGCGCCAGCAGCTTGGGACCGGGACAGGGGCGAGGCTACACCTTC. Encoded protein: CASSLGPGQGRGYTF. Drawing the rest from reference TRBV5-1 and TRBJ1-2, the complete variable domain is KAGVTQTPRYLIKTRGQQVTLSCSPISGHRSVSWYQQTPGQGLQFLFEYFSETQRNKGNFPGRFSGRQFSNSRSEMNVSTLELGDSALYLCASSLGPGQGRGYTFGSGTRLTVV.

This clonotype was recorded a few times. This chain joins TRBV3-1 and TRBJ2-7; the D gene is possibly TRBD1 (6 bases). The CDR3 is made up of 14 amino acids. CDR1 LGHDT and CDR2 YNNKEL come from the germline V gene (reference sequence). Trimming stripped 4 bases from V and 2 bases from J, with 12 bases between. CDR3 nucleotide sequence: TGTGCCAGCAGCCGCCCGGGACAACCCTACGAGCAGTACTTC. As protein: CASSRPGQPYEQYF.

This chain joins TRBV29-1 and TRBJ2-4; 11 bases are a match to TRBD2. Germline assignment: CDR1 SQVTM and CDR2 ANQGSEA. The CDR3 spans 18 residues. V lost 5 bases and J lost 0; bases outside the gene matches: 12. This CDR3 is CSVPIRLAGIEAKNIQYF. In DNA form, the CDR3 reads TGCAGCGTTCCTATTAGACTAGCGGGGATCGAAGCCAAAAACATTCAGTACTTC.

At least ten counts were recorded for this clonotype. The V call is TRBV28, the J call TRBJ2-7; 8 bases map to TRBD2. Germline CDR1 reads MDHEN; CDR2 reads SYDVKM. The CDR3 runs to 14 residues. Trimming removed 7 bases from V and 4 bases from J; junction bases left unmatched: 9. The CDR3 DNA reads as TGTGCCAGCACCCAGCTAGCGGGTTTTTACGAGCAGTACTTC. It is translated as CASTQLAGFYEQYF.

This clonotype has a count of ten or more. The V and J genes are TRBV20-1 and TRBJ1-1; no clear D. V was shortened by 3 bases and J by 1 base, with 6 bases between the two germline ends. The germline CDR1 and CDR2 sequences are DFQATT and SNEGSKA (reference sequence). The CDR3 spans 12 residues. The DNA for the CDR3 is TGCAGTGCTAGTCCCCAGAACACTGAAGCTTTCTTT. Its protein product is CSASPQNTEAFF.

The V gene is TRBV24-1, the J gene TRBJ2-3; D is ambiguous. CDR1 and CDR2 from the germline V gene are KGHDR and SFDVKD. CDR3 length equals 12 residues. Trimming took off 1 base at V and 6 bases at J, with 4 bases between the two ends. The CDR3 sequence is CATSDLMDTQYF. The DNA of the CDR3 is TGTGCCACCAGTGATTTAATGGATACGCAGTATTTT.

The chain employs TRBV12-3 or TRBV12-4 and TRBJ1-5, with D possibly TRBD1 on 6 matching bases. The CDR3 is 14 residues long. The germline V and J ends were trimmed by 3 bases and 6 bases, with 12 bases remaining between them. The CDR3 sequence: CASSFVRGIQPQHF. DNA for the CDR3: TGTGCCAGCAGTTTTGTTAGGGGGATTCAGCCCCAGCATTTT.

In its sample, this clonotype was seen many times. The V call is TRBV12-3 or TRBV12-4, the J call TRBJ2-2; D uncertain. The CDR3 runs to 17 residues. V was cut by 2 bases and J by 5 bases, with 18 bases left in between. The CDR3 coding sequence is TGTGCCAGCAGTTTAAGTCCCCCGACGGACCGAACCGGGGAGCTGTTTTTT. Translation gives CASSLSPPTDRTGELFF.

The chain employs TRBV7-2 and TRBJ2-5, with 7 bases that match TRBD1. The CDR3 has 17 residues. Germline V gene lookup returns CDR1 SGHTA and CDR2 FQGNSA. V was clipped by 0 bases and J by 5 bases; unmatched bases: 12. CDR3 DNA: TGTGCCAGCAGCTTAGCTATAGGGACAGTTAAAGGGGAGACCCAGTACTTC. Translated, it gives CASSLAIGTVKGETQYF.

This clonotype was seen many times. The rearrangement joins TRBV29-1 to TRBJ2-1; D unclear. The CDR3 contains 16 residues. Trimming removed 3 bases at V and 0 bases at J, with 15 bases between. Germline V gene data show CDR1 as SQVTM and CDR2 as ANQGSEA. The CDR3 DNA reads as TGCAGCGTTGATAAGGAGACCGACCTCTCCTACAATGAGCAGTTCTTC. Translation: CSVDKETDLSYNEQFF.

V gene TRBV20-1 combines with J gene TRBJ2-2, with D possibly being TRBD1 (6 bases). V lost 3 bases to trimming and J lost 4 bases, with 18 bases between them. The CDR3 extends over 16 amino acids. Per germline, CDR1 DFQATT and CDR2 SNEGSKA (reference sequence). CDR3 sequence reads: CSARNTRDIITGELFF. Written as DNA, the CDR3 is TGCAGTGCTAGGAATACCCGGGACATCATCACCGGGGAGCTGTTTTTT.

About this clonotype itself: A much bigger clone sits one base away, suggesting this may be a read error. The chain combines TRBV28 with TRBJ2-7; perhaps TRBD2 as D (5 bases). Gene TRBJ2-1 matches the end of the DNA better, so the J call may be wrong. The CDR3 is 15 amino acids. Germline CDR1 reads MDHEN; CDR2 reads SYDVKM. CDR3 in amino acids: CASSFGETSTYEQFF. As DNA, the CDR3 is TGTGCCAGCAGTTTCGGGGAAACGTCTACCTACGAGCAGTTCTTC.

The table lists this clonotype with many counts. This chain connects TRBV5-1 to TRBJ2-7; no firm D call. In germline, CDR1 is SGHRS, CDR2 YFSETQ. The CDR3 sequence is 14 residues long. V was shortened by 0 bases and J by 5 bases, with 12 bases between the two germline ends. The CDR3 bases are TGCGCCAGCAGCTTGGTGCGTACTCGGGACGAGCAGTACTTC. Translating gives CASSLVRTRDEQYF.

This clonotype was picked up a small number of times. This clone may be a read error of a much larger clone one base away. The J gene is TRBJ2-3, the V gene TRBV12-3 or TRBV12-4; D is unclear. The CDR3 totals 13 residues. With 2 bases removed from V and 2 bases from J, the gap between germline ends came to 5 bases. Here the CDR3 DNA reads TGTGCCAGCAGTTTATCAGACACAGATACGCAGTATTTT. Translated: CASSLSDTDTQYF.

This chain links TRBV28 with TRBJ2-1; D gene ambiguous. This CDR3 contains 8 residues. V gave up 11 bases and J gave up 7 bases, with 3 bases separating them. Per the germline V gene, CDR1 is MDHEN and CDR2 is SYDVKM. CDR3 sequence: CAVNEQFF. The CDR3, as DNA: TGTGCCGTAAATGAGCAGTTCTTC.

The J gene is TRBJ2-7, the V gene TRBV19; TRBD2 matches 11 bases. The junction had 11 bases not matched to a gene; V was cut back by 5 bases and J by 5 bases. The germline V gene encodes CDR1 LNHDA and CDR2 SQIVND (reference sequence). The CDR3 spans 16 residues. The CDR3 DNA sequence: TGTGCCAGTAGTTCCGCTAGCGGGAGGAGTAAGAACGAGCAGTACTTC. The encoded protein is CASSSASGRSKNEQYF. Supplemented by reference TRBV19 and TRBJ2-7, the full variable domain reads DGGITQSPKYLFRKEGQNVTLSCEQNLNHDAMYWYRQDPGQGLRLIYYSQIVNDFQKGDIAEGYSVSREKKESFPLTVTSAQKNPTAFYLCASSSASGRSKNEQYFGPGTRLTVT.

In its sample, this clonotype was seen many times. Here the CDR3 DNA reads TGTGCCAGCAGTCAGGTTACAGGGGGGTACACTGAAGCTTTCTTT. It yields the protein CASSQVTGGYTEAFF. This chain links TRBV28 with TRBJ1-1; 8 bases agree with TRBD1. V trimming: 5 bases; J trimming: 3 bases; junction bases outside the gene matches: 8. The CDR3 has 15 residues. Germline CDR1 is MDHEN and CDR2 is SYDVKM.

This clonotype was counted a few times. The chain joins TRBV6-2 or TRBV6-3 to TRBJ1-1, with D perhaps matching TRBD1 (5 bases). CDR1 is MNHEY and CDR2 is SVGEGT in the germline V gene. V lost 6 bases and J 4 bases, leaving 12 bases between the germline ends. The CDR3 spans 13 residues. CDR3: CASRKGFATEAFF. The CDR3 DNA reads TGTGCCAGCAGGAAGGGGTTCGCCACTGAAGCTTTCTTT.

Here the CDR3 reads CASSLHLDTQYF. In DNA, the CDR3 is TGTGCCAGTAGTCTCCACCTCGATACGCAGTATTTT. V gene TRBV19 combines with J gene TRBJ2-3; no firm D call. CDR3 length: 12 amino acids. V was shortened by 5 bases and J by 6 bases, with 9 bases between the two germline ends. CDR1 and CDR2 from the germline V gene are LNHDA and SQIVND (reference sequence).

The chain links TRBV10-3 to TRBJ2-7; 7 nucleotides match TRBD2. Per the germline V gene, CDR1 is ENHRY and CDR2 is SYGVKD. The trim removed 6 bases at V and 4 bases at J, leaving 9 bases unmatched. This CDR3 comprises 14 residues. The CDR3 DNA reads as TGTGCCATCAGGGGGGGGGGGGGAGCATACGAGCAGTACTTC. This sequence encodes CAIRGGGGAYEQYF.

The DNA for the CDR3 is TGCAGCGTTGAAAGGGGAGGTAGCTCCTACGAGCAGTACTTC. Amino acids: CSVERGGSSYEQYF. The chain is built from TRBV29-1 and TRBJ2-7, with D possibly TRBD2 on 6 matching bases. Per the germline V gene, CDR1 is SQVTM and CDR2 is ANQGSEA. The CDR3 is 14 amino acids. The germline V and J ends were trimmed by 2 bases and 0 bases, with 11 bases remaining between them.

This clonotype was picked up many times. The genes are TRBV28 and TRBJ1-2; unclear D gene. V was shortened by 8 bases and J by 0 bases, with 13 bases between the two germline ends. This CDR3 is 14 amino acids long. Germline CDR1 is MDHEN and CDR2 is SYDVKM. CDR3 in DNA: TGTGCCAGCGGCGAACTAGGTACTAACTATGGCTACACCTTC. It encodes CASGELGTNYGYTF.

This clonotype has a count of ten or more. The CDR3: CAWSVLLGDTQYF. CDR3 in DNA: TGTGCCTGGAGTGTTCTCTTGGGCGATACGCAGTATTTT. This chain connects TRBV30 to TRBJ2-3; D remains ambiguous. Trimming took 0 bases from V and 6 from J, leaving 10 bases between them. Per the germline V gene, CDR1 is GTSNPN and CDR2 is SVGIG (reference sequence). There are 13 residues in the CDR3. The full variable domain, with the rest looked up from reference TRBV30 and TRBJ2-3, is SQTIHQWPATLVQPVGSPLSLECTVEGTSNPNLYWYRQAAGRGLQLLFYSVGIGQISSEVPQNLSASRPQDRQFILSSKKLLLSDSGFYLCAWSVLLGDTQYFGPGTRLTVL.

In DNA form, the CDR3 reads TGTGCCAGCAGACAAAGGGGGATGCATTTAAATCAGCCCCAGCATTTT. Protein sequence: CASRQRGMHLNQPQHF. This sequence joins TRBV28 and TRBJ1-5; D perhaps matches TRBD1 (6 bases). This CDR3 has 16 residues. Germline V gene data show CDR1 as MDHEN and CDR2 as SYDVKM. Trimming left V 6 bases short and J 4 bases short, with 19 bases between. The full variable domain, its missing parts supplied by reference TRBV28 and TRBJ1-5, is DVKVTQSSRYLVKRTGEKVFLECVQDMDHENMFWYRQDPGLGLRLIYFSYDVKMKEKGDIPEGYSVSREKKERFSLILESASTNQTSMYLCASRQRGMHLNQPQHFGDGTRLSIL.

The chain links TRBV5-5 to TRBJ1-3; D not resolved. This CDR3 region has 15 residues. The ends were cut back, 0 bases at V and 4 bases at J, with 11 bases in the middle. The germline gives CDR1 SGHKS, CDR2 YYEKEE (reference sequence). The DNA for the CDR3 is TGTGCCAGCAGCTTGGACCCCACGGGAGGAAACACCATATATTTT. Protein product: CASSLDPTGGNTIYF.

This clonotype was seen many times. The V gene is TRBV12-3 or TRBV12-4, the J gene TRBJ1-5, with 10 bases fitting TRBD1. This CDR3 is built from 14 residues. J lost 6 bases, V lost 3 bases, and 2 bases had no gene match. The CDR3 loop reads CASSFGQGVQPQHF. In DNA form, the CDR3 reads TGTGCCAGCAGTTTCGGACAGGGGGTTCAGCCCCAGCATTTT.

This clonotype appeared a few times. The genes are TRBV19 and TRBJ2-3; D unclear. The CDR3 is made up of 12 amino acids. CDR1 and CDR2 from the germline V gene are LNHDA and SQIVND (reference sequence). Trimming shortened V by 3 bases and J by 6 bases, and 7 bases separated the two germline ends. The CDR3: CASSIFGDTQYF. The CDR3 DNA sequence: TGTGCCAGTAGTATCTTCGGGGATACGCAGTATTTT.